This T cell receptor beta chain derives from a study of CD8 T cells in Susac syndrome. Random hexamers were used to reverse transcribe 0.5 to 1 ug of RNA. Amplification of the TCR beta CDR3 was carried out by immunoSEQ multiplex PCR, which spanned a total of 54 Vbeta and 13 Jbeta segments. TCRdb fed the immunoSEQ multiplex PCR reads into MiXCR, producing one record per CDR3 protein. The sample lists about 250,000 distinct CDR3 sequences; 85% to 95% were seen once. The CDR3 sequence is 15 residues long. Germline V lookup: CDR1 MGHRA, CDR2 YSYEKL. The V segment lost 1 base and the J segment 6 bases; nucleotides outside the gene matches: 7. The authors sequenced TCR beta from blood CD8+ and CD4+ T cells.

The rearrangement uses TRBV4-1 and TRBJ2-7; the match to TRBD1 covers 9 bases. The source material was CD4+ T cells from PBMCs. The TCR sequence derives from a human donor with multiple sclerosis. The chain's CDR3 is CASSQVLGQGGEQYF. The CDR3 DNA sequence: TGCGCCAGCAGCCAAGTCTTGGGACAGGGCGGCGAGCAGTACTTC.